This is a list of T cell receptor beta chains from one sample in a study of CD8 T cells in ankylosing spondylitis. TCRdb reprocessed the 5' RACE reads via MiXCR and lists one record per CDR3 protein. The top ten hold about a sixth of the sample, which has a few hundred thousand distinct CDR3 sequences, 20% to 25% seen once. The specimen was blood, either unsorted or a sorted T cell fraction (not recorded which). The receptors here all came from a male donor with ankylosing spondylitis. The CDR3 runs from the conserved cysteine through the conserved F or W. D genes are given only for firm matches. The size of a clone is reported for some rows only, either as once, few or many, or as a class for expanded clones.

d_gene: NA
v_gene: TRBV5-1
j_gene: TRBJ1-4
len: 15
abundance: NA
CDR3aa: CASSLSGTGKLKLFF
CDR3nt: TGCGCCAGCAGCCTGAGCGGGACGGGGAAATTGAAACTGTTTTTT

d_gene: NA
v_gene: TRBV7-9
j_gene: TRBJ1-1
len: 12
abundance: few
CDR3aa: CASSLDIRGAFF
CDR3nt: TGTGCCAGCAGCCTCGACATCCGCGGAGCTTTCTTT

d_gene: NA
v_gene: TRBV7-3
j_gene: TRBJ1-3
len: 21
abundance: NA
CDR3aa: CASSFNQIRTGVLGPGNTIYF
CDR3nt: TGTGCCAGCAGCTTTAACCAGATAAGAACCGGGGTTTTGGGGCCTGGAAACACCATATATTTT

d_gene: TRBD1
v_gene: TRBV5-1
j_gene: TRBJ1-2
len: 15
abundance: NA
CDR3aa: CASSLVSDRVDGYTF
CDR3nt: TGCGCCAGCAGCTTGGTCTCGGACAGGGTCGATGGCTACACCTTC

d_gene: TRBD1
v_gene: TRBV20-1
j_gene: TRBJ2-5
len: 14
abundance: NA
CDR3aa: CSARSRTGIGTQYF
CDR3nt: TGCAGTGCTAGAAGCAGGACAGGGATCGGAACCCAGTACTTC

d_gene: TRBD1
v_gene: TRBV7-9
j_gene: TRBJ1-5
len: 16
abundance: many
CDR3aa: CASSYDRGDSNQPQHF
CDR3nt: TGTGCCAGCAGTTACGACAGGGGCGATAGCAATCAGCCCCAGCATTTT

d_gene: NA
v_gene: TRBV20-1
j_gene: TRBJ1-2
len: 16
abundance: few
CDR3aa: CSARDDRGRANYGYTF
CDR3nt: TGCAGTGCTAGAGACGACCGGGGACGGGCGAACTATGGCTACACCTTC

d_gene: TRBD1
v_gene: TRBV7-2
j_gene: TRBJ1-2
len: 12
abundance: few
CDR3aa: CASSGDRGYYTF
CDR3nt: TGTGCCAGCAGCGGGGACAGGGGTTACTACACCTTC

d_gene: NA
v_gene: TRBV4-2
j_gene: TRBJ2-7
len: 16
abundance: NA
CDR3aa: CASSQERQGPTYEQYF
CDR3nt: TGTGCCAGCAGCCAAGAGAGGCAGGGGCCGACCTACGAGCAGTACTTC

d_gene: NA
v_gene: TRBV23-1
j_gene: TRBJ2-2
len: 15
abundance: few
CDR3aa: CASSQSRGATGELFF
CDR3nt: TGCGCCAGCAGTCAGAGCAGGGGCGCGACCGGGGAGCTGTTTTTT

d_gene: NA
v_gene: TRBV20-1
j_gene: TRBJ1-1
len: 14
abundance: NA
CDR3aa: CSATSDSGGDEAFF
CDR3nt: TGCAGTGCTACATCGGACAGTGGGGGAGATGAAGCTTTCTTT

d_gene: TRBD2
v_gene: TRBV5-1
j_gene: TRBJ2-7
len: 16
abundance: few
CDR3aa: CASSPAPSGGRYEQYF
CDR3nt: TGCGCCAGCAGTCCGGCCCCTAGCGGGGGACGCTACGAGCAGTACTTC

d_gene: NA
v_gene: TRBV10-3
j_gene: TRBJ2-7
len: 13
abundance: NA
CDR3aa: CAISQKTVYEQYF
CDR3nt: TGTGCCATCAGTCAAAAGACAGTCTACGAGCAGTACTTC

d_gene: NA
v_gene: TRBV27
j_gene: TRBJ2-5
len: 14
abundance: few
CDR3aa: CASSSNTGRETQYF
CDR3nt: TGTGCCAGCAGCTCGAATACCGGGCGAGAGACCCAGTACTTC

d_gene: NA
v_gene: TRBV27
j_gene: TRBJ2-2
len: 15
abundance: NA
CDR3aa: CASSSRGRDPGELFF
CDR3nt: TGTGCCAGCAGTTCCCGGGGTAGAGACCCCGGGGAGCTGTTTTTT

d_gene: NA
v_gene: TRBV3-1
j_gene: TRBJ1-1
len: 16
abundance: NA
CDR3aa: CASSQVITRWNTEAFF
CDR3nt: TGTGCCAGCAGCCAAGTCATTACCCGATGGAACACTGAAGCTTTCTTT

d_gene: TRBD1
v_gene: TRBV7-3
j_gene: TRBJ2-2
len: 15
abundance: NA
CDR3aa: CASRMGTGESGELFF
CDR3nt: TGTGCCAGCAGGATGGGGACAGGAGAATCCGGGGAGCTGTTTTTT

d_gene: TRBD2
v_gene: TRBV6-4
j_gene: TRBJ2-1
len: 16
abundance: few
CDR3aa: CASSPRGVLSHNEQFF
CDR3nt: TGTGCCAGCAGTCCCCGGGGGGTCCTATCACACAATGAGCAGTTCTTC

d_gene: TRBD2
v_gene: TRBV12-3/TRBV12-4
j_gene: TRBJ2-1
len: 15
abundance: few
CDR3aa: CASRRLAGIYNEQFF
CDR3nt: TGTGCCAGCAGGCGACTAGCGGGTATATACAATGAGCAGTTCTTC

d_gene: NA
v_gene: TRBV6-1
j_gene: TRBJ1-5
len: 12
abundance: NA
CDR3aa: CASSEYRQPQHF
CDR3nt: TGTGCCAGCAGTGAATATCGGCAGCCCCAGCATTTT

d_gene: TRBD1
v_gene: TRBV6-2/TRBV6-3
j_gene: TRBJ1-2
len: 13
abundance: many
CDR3aa: CASSKDRAYGYTF
CDR3nt: TGTGCCAGCAGCAAAGACAGGGCCTATGGCTACACCTTC

d_gene: NA
v_gene: TRBV6-1
j_gene: TRBJ1-5
len: 14
abundance: few
CDR3aa: CASSTGTRNQPQHF
CDR3nt: TGTGCCAGCAGTACCGGGACACGCAATCAGCCCCAGCATTTT

d_gene: NA
v_gene: TRBV27
j_gene: TRBJ2-6
len: 16
abundance: few
CDR3aa: CASIRAGWTGANVLTF
CDR3nt: TGTGCCAGCATTAGGGCAGGATGGACTGGGGCCAACGTCCTGACTTTC

d_gene: NA
v_gene: TRBV18
j_gene: TRBJ2-2
len: 15
abundance: NA
CDR3aa: CASSSGTSNTGELFF
CDR3nt: TGTGCCAGCTCATCCGGGACTTCGAACACCGGGGAGCTGTTTTTT

d_gene: TRBD1
v_gene: TRBV6-1
j_gene: TRBJ1-1
len: 15
abundance: NA
CDR3aa: CASRRTGTGGISEAF
CDR3nt: TGTGCCAGCAGGCGTACCGGGACAGGGGGAATCTCTGAAGCTTTT

d_gene: TRBD2
v_gene: TRBV20-1
j_gene: TRBJ2-2
len: 15
abundance: few
CDR3aa: CSAPSGARGTGELFF
CDR3nt: TGCAGTGCGCCTAGCGGGGCACGGGGCACCGGGGAGCTGTTTTTT

d_gene: TRBD1
v_gene: TRBV20-1
j_gene: TRBJ2-2
len: 14
abundance: few
CDR3aa: CSAREMTGIGELFF
CDR3nt: TGCAGTGCTAGAGAGATGACAGGGATCGGGGAGCTGTTTTTT

d_gene: TRBD2
v_gene: TRBV6-2/TRBV6-3
j_gene: TRBJ2-7
len: 15
abundance: few
CDR3aa: CASSSTGGFFYEQYF
CDR3nt: TGTGCCAGCAGTTCAACGGGAGGCTTCTTCTACGAGCAGTACTTC

d_gene: NA
v_gene: TRBV10-3
j_gene: TRBJ1-2
len: 13
abundance: few
CDR3aa: CAISESNNYGYTF
CDR3nt: TGTGCCATCAGTGAGTCAAATAACTATGGCTACACCTTC

d_gene: NA
v_gene: TRBV2
j_gene: TRBJ2-7
len: 13
abundance: NA
CDR3aa: CASSITWVVEQYF
CDR3nt: TGTGCCAGCAGCATTACCTGGGTGGTCGAGCAGTACTTC

d_gene: NA
v_gene: TRBV7-8
j_gene: TRBJ2-3
len: 16
abundance: NA
CDR3aa: CASSFSPSGGTDTQYF
CDR3nt: TGTGCCAGCAGCTTCTCCCCTTCAGGGGGCACAGATACGCAGTATTTT

d_gene: NA
v_gene: TRBV28
j_gene: TRBJ2-7
len: 15
abundance: many
CDR3aa: CASEPAGHVILEQYF
CDR3nt: TGTGCCAGCGAACCCGCGGGACACGTCATTCTGGAGCAGTACTTC

d_gene: NA
v_gene: TRBV11-1
j_gene: TRBJ2-2
len: 18
abundance: few
CDR3aa: CASSFPQFLGRGTGELFF
CDR3nt: TGTGCCAGCAGCTTCCCACAGTTCCTGGGGCGAGGCACCGGGGAGCTGTTTTTT

d_gene: NA
v_gene: TRBV6-5
j_gene: TRBJ2-1
len: 13
abundance: NA
CDR3aa: CASSFRGYNEQFF
CDR3nt: TGTGCCAGCAGTTTTCGGGGCTACAATGAGCAGTTCTTC

d_gene: NA
v_gene: TRBV29-1
j_gene: TRBJ2-7
len: 11
abundance: many
CDR3aa: CSVEAAYEQYF
CDR3nt: TGCAGCGTTGAAGCCGCCTACGAGCAGTACTTC

d_gene: TRBD1
v_gene: TRBV29-1
j_gene: TRBJ2-7
len: 13
abundance: few
CDR3aa: CSVKGTGGYEQYF
CDR3nt: TGCAGCGTCAAGGGGACAGGGGGGTACGAGCAGTACTTC

d_gene: NA
v_gene: TRBV9
j_gene: TRBJ2-5
len: 15
abundance: many
CDR3aa: CASSGSGTRGETQYF
CDR3nt: TGTGCCAGCAGCGGTAGCGGAACCCGGGGAGAGACCCAGTACTTC

d_gene: NA
v_gene: TRBV14
j_gene: TRBJ2-7
len: 14
abundance: NA
CDR3aa: CASSQDEWGAEQYF
CDR3nt: TGTGCCAGCAGCCAAGATGAATGGGGCGCCGAGCAGTACTTC

d_gene: TRBD1
v_gene: TRBV12-5
j_gene: TRBJ1-2
len: 14
abundance: NA
CDR3aa: CASGLGTGNYGYTF
CDR3nt: TGTGCTAGTGGTTTGGGGACAGGGAACTATGGCTACACCTTC

d_gene: NA
v_gene: TRBV28
j_gene: TRBJ2-2
len: 12
abundance: NA
CDR3aa: CASQGTAGELFF
CDR3nt: TGTGCCAGTCAGGGAACTGCCGGGGAGCTGTTTTTT

d_gene: NA
v_gene: TRBV20-1
j_gene: TRBJ2-7
len: 12
abundance: NA
CDR3aa: CSARNSGTRQYF
CDR3nt: TGCAGTGCTAGAAATTCCGGGACAAGGCAGTACTTC

d_gene: TRBD2
v_gene: TRBV29-1
j_gene: TRBJ2-1
len: 17
abundance: many
CDR3aa: CSVGLRLFLAGEFEQFF
CDR3nt: TGCAGCGTCGGACTTCGGTTGTTTCTAGCGGGAGAGTTTGAGCAGTTCTTC

d_gene: NA
v_gene: TRBV20-1
j_gene: TRBJ1-1
len: 13
abundance: NA
CDR3aa: CSARGDPTGEAFF
CDR3nt: TGCAGTGCTAGAGGGGACCCTACGGGTGAAGCTTTCTTT

d_gene: TRBD2
v_gene: TRBV7-3
j_gene: TRBJ2-1
len: 16
abundance: NA
CDR3aa: CASSLASGSLGNEQFF
CDR3nt: TGTGCCAGCAGCTTGGCTAGCGGGAGTTTGGGGAATGAGCAGTTCTTC

d_gene: NA
v_gene: TRBV29-1
j_gene: TRBJ2-5
len: 11
abundance: NA
CDR3aa: CSGGDQETQYF
CDR3nt: TGCAGCGGGGGGGACCAAGAGACCCAGTACTTC

d_gene: NA
v_gene: TRBV7-3
j_gene: TRBJ2-1
len: 15
abundance: few
CDR3aa: CASSLLAYRDNEQFF
CDR3nt: TGTGCCAGCAGCTTACTCGCTTATAGGGACAATGAGCAGTTCTTC

d_gene: TRBD2
v_gene: TRBV6-2/TRBV6-3
j_gene: TRBJ2-3
len: 17
abundance: few
CDR3aa: CASKPASGNTGTDTQYF
CDR3nt: TGTGCCAGCAAGCCGGCTAGCGGGAATACAGGCACAGATACGCAGTATTTT

d_gene: TRBD2
v_gene: TRBV6-2/TRBV6-3
j_gene: TRBJ2-1
len: 21
abundance: NA
CDR3aa: CASTRRVWRRTSGSSYNEQFF
CDR3nt: TGTGCCAGCACTAGGAGGGTCTGGCGCCGGACTAGCGGGAGCTCCTACAATGAGCAGTTCTTC

d_gene: NA
v_gene: TRBV5-1
j_gene: TRBJ1-4
len: 15
abundance: NA
CDR3aa: CASSLGGRNNEKLFF
CDR3nt: TGCGCCAGCAGCTTGGGCGGCAGAAATAATGAAAAACTGTTTTTT

d_gene: NA
v_gene: TRBV7-2
j_gene: TRBJ1-2
len: 13
abundance: NA
CDR3aa: CASSSEGIFGYTF
CDR3nt: TGTGCCAGCAGCTCCGAGGGGATCTTTGGCTACACCTTC